The 19 T cell receptor beta chains below come from one sample, sequenced in a study of T cell changes during pregnancy in multiple sclerosis. Here immunoSEQ multiplex PCR was the method, and the copy in TCRdb shows in-frame clones only, minus some. Of around 55,000 clones detected, approximately 93% appear once; the ten largest clones hold more than 3%. The source was CD8+ T cells from peripheral blood mononuclear cells, collected in the second trimester of pregnancy. These receptors were obtained from a female donor with multiple sclerosis, enrolled in a pregnancy study.

The chain uses TRBV27 and TRBJ2-1; a weak D match, TRBD1 (6 bases). Germline loops: CDR1 MNHEY, CDR2 SMNVEV (reference sequence). V lost 5 bases, J lost 9 bases, and 11 bases lay in between. The CDR3 covers 12 residues. CDR3 in amino acids: CASSPRGSEQFF. The CDR3 nucleotides are TGTGCCAGCAGTCCGAGGGGGAGTGAGCAGTTCTTC.

The chain couples TRBV29-1 to TRBJ1-2; D not certain. Germline lookup yields CDR1 SQVTM and CDR2 ANQGSEA. The CDR3 contains 12 residues. V lost 7 bases, J lost 4 bases, and 13 bases lay in between. DNA of the CDR3: TGCAGCGGCGGATCTATATTCTATGGCTACACCTTC. Translation: CSGGSIFYGYTF.

The chain combines TRBV4-1 with TRBJ1-2; D is unresolved. The CDR3 runs to 14 residues. Per germline, CDR1 MGHRA and CDR2 YSYEKL. The V gene lost 0 bases and the J gene lost 2 bases, with 7 bases spanning the gap. The CDR3 DNA reads as TGCGCCAGCAGCCAAGATACCCGGAACTATGGCTACACCTTC. It encodes CASSQDTRNYGYTF.

This clone was detected a few times. The chain carries TRBV28 and TRBJ1-5; weak D call: TRBD1 (5 bases). Trimming took off 2 bases at V and 5 bases at J, with 13 bases between the two ends. The CDR3 has 15 amino acids. Germline values: CDR1 MDHEN, CDR2 SYDVKM. The CDR3 is CASSLGLLGDQPQHF. The CDR3 DNA is TGTGCCAGCAGTTTAGGGTTGTTAGGGGATCAGCCCCAGCATTTT.

DNA of the CDR3: TGTGCCAGCAGCTTAGCGCCGGGGGGACAGGAAACCTCCTACGAGCAGTACTTC. Its translation: CASSLAPGGQETSYEQYF. The rearrangement joins TRBV7-9 to TRBJ2-7; maybe TRBD1 (8 bases). The CDR3 is 18 amino acids. Per germline, CDR1 SEHNR and CDR2 FQNEAQ (reference sequence). Trimming stripped 0 bases from V and 0 bases from J, with 18 bases between.

V usage is TRBV28 and J usage is TRBJ2-7, with D perhaps TRBD1 (5 bases). Trimming pared 6 bases from V and 3 bases from J, leaving 15 bases between. The germline CDR1 and CDR2 sequences are MDHEN and SYDVKM. The CDR3 spans 14 residues. The CDR3 nucleotides are TGTGCCAGCAGACCTAATAAGGGGTACTACGAGCAGTACTTC. Amino acid sequence: CASRPNKGYYEQYF. Full variable domain (remainder filled in from reference TRBV28 and TRBJ2-7): DVKVTQSSRYLVKRTGEKVFLECVQDMDHENMFWYRQDPGLGLRLIYFSYDVKMKEKGDIPEGYSVSREKKERFSLILESASTNQTSMYLCASRPNKGYYEQYFGPGTRLTVT.

V is TRBV6-1 and J is TRBJ2-1; a possible D gene is TRBD2 (6 bases). Germline values: CDR1 MNHNS, CDR2 SASEGT. The ends were cut back, 4 bases at V and 3 bases at J, with 10 bases in the middle. This CDR3 is 14 amino acids long. This CDR3 reads CASSVLGGYNEQFF. DNA of the CDR3: TGTGCCAGCAGTGTTCTGGGGGGCTACAATGAGCAGTTCTTC.

CDR3 sequence (DNA): TGTGCCATCAGTGAGGGGCACCCAGATACGCAGTATTTT. Translating it yields CAISEGHPDTQYF. This sequence joins TRBV10-3 and TRBJ2-3, with no clear D. Germline V lookup: CDR1 ENHRY, CDR2 SYGVKD. Trimming cost V 2 bases and J 4 bases, with 7 bases left between them. The CDR3 has 13 residues.

This chain connects TRBV9 to TRBJ1-5, with TRBD1 as a possible D gene (6 bases). Germline values: CDR1 SGDLS, CDR2 YYNGEE. V was pared by 3 bases and J by 2 bases, with 9 bases between. This CDR3 has 14 amino acids. Written as DNA, the CDR3 is TGTGCCAGCAGCGCATCAGGGGGCAATCAGCCCCAGCATTTT. Its protein is CASSASGGNQPQHF.

V and J are TRBV18 and TRBJ2-7; 7 bases are a match to TRBD2. Germline lookup yields CDR1 KGHSH and CDR2 LQKENI. The CDR3 runs to 17 residues. The trim removed 3 bases at V and 5 bases at J, leaving 16 bases unmatched. The CDR3 sequence: CASSPTSLPGDSHEQYF. CDR3 nucleotide sequence: TGTGCCAGCTCACCGACTAGCCTCCCTGGGGATTCCCACGAGCAGTACTTC.

This clone appeared a single time. This sequence joins TRBV2 and TRBJ2-7, with TRBD2 matching 9 bases. This CDR3 is 13 amino acids long. V lost 6 bases, J lost 4 bases, and 4 bases stayed unmatched. Germline CDR1 SNHLY, CDR2 FYNNEI. CDR3 in amino acids: CASRPSGIYEQYF. The CDR3 DNA is TGTGCCAGCAGGCCTAGCGGGATTTACGAGCAGTACTTC.

J is TRBJ2-5 and V is TRBV4-3, with 15 bases that match TRBD2. The CDR3 is 18 residues long. CDR1 LGHNA and CDR2 YSLEER come from the germline V gene. Trimming cost V 4 bases and J 1 base; bases outside gene matches: 7. The CDR3 sequence is CASSLGTSGGFFQETQYF. The CDR3 DNA is TGCGCCAGCAGCCTCGGGACTAGCGGGGGGTTCTTCCAAGAGACCCAGTACTTC.

V usage is TRBV28 and J usage is TRBJ2-7; TRBD2 is a possible D gene (5 bases). This CDR3 contains 17 residues. V shed 3 bases and J shed 2 bases, with 20 bases lying between them. Germline V gene data show CDR1 as MDHEN and CDR2 as SYDVKM. The CDR3 loop is CASSFQPGITLTYEQYF. Written as DNA, the CDR3 is TGTGCCAGCAGTTTTCAACCGGGGATCACGCTTACCTACGAGCAGTACTTC.

The rearrangement joins TRBV29-1 to TRBJ2-7, with D maybe TRBD1 (5 bases). Trimming shortened V by 2 bases and J by 1 base, and 15 bases separated the two germline ends. The CDR3 totals 15 residues. The germline V gene encodes CDR1 SQVTM and CDR2 ANQGSEA. DNA of the CDR3: TGCAGCGTTGAATTTGGGGCGCAGAGTTCCTACGAGCAGTACTTC. Protein: CSVEFGAQSSYEQYF.

The chain couples TRBV7-8 to TRBJ2-7, with 11 bases matching TRBD2. CDR3 size: 16 residues. V dropped 1 base and J dropped 3; count of bases not matched to a gene: 5. The V gene's germline CDR1 is SGHVS and CDR2 FQNEAQ. The DNA for the CDR3 is TGTGCCAGCAGCTTAGTTGGGGGACTAGCGGTCTACGAGCAGTACTTC. Translation: CASSLVGGLAVYEQYF. The whole variable domain, filled in from reference TRBV7-8 and TRBJ2-7, reads GAGVSQSPRYKVAKRGQDVALRCDPISGHVSLFWYQQALGQGPEFLTYFQNEAQLDKSGLPSDRFFAERPEGSVSTLKIQRTQQEDSAVYLCASSLVGGLAVYEQYFGPGTRLTVT.

This clone was detected once. This sequence joins TRBV15 and TRBJ2-2; TRBD1 matches 10 bases. Unmatched junction bases numbered 6, after V lost 6 bases and J lost 2 bases. The CDR3 is 16 amino acids. The germline V gene has CDR1 LNHNV and CDR2 YYDKDF (reference sequence). The CDR3 DNA is TGTGCCACCAGGGAGACAGGGGGCTTTAACACCGGGGAGCTGTTTTTT. Translated: CATRETGGFNTGELFF.

The rearrangement uses TRBV27 and TRBJ1-5; 8 bases align to TRBD1. V dropped 7 bases and J dropped 3; count of bases not matched to a gene: 2. CDR3 length: 13 amino acids. Germline CDR1 reads MNHEY; CDR2 reads SMNVEV (reference sequence). This chain's CDR3 is CASKGQANQPQHF. The CDR3 region has the DNA TGTGCCAGCAAGGGACAGGCCAATCAGCCCCAGCATTTT.

V gene TRBV2 combines with J gene TRBJ1-2; D possibly corresponds to TRBD1 (6 bases). Trimming took off 5 bases at V and 3 bases at J, with 10 bases between the two ends. The CDR3 extends over 13 amino acids. The germline gives CDR1 SNHLY, CDR2 FYNNEI. CDR3 nucleotides: TGTGCCAGCAGTAACAGGGCTGACTATGGCTACACCTTC. Translating it yields CASSNRADYGYTF.

The J gene is TRBJ1-3, the V gene TRBV7-9, with TRBD1 identical over 8 bases. This CDR3 is built from 18 residues. The J segment lost 0 bases and the V segment lost 0 bases, leaving 7 bases of the junction unmatched. In germline, CDR1 is SEHNR, CDR2 FQNEAQ (reference sequence). CDR3 nucleotide sequence: TGTGCCAGCAGCTTAGCGGGGGGGGACAGGAGCTCTGGAAACACCATATATTTT. This codes for CASSLAGGDRSSGNTIYF.